Only a few counts were recorded for the clone carrying this T cell receptor beta chain. TCRdb's table, derived via immunoSEQ multiplex PCR, lists solely in-frame clones and lacks some. The sample holds about 67,000 clones; 90% to 95% are singletons and the top ten take 2% to 2.5%. This entry belongs to a study of OX40 agonist ivuxolimab in advanced cancers. Background on the study: The mean age was approximately 56 years, ranging from roughly 23 to 80, with less than 90% of participants male. Participants could have had prior anti-PD-1, anti-PD-L1 or anti-CTLA-4 therapy, and 40% had some.

V shed 7 bases and J shed 4 bases, with 14 bases lying between them. Per the germline V gene, CDR1 is LNHDA and CDR2 is SQIVND (reference sequence). The CDR3 is made up of 14 amino acids. This rearrangement joins TRBV19 to TRBJ1-5; maybe TRBD1 (6 bases). The receptor was isolated from an adult with an advanced solid tumor such as melanoma, head and neck, liver or kidney cancer. Sample: CD4+ or CD8+ T cells sorted from blood, taken in a trial of the OX40 agonist ivuxolimab. CDR3: CASTGVSRNQPQHF. In DNA, the CDR3 is TGTGCCAGTACAGGGGTTAGCAGGAATCAGCCCCAGCATTTT.